This T cell receptor (beta chain) stems from a study of shared clonotypes between healthy human individuals (dated by TCRdb to the early 2020s). Turning to the overall study: A few men and a couple of women, aged 18 to 49 years, made up the cohort. For each donor, CD4 naive and CD4 memory were each given three plates, CD8 naive was given two plates, and CD8 memory was given one plate. Blood TCR repertoires of five healthy adults were deeply sequenced to estimate repertoire size and the extent of clonotype sharing between individuals. To increase sequencing depth and limit assay-specific biases, different laboratories used diverse techniques to prepare libraries and sequence TCR repertoires. Between about 0.9 and 9 billion PBMCs per donor were obtained by leukapheresis. Study-wide conclusions, independent of this receptor: Compared with non-shared clonotypes, the clonotypes found in all four sorted-subset donors had higher generation probabilities. Incomplete sequencing was indicated by rarefaction of sorted-subset datasets, despite the large sequencing depth. Larger estimated clonotype richness was generally found for naive subsets than for memory subsets. Sharing across a few donors was observed for approximately 5% of naive CD4, over 3% of naive CD8, roughly 2.3% of memory CD4, and about 0.4% of memory CD8 clonotypes. The small number of donors limited the genetic and exposure-history diversity represented. Sampling was restricted to blood, and TCR repertoires in tissues likely differ from the TCR repertoires found in blood. Pairwise subsampling led to the expectation that sequencing depth would affect the degree of clonotype sharing among donors.

The donors were healthy, HIV-negative adults with no recently reported acute infections or vaccinations. All donors were Caucasian adults living in Nashville, Tennessee, USA. Magnetic negative selection was used to enrich CD4+ T cells, after which naive cells were positively selected on CD45RA and the negative fraction became the memory subset. After blood collection by leukapheresis, PBMCs were isolated using Ficoll-Histopaque density gradient centrifugation and then cryopreserved in the vapor phase of liquid nitrogen. Purity and quantity of every magnetically sorted T cell population were checked by analytical flow cytometry. From each sorted fraction, genomic DNA was isolated and quantified by UV absorbance on a Nanodrop 2000c. TCR CDR3 regions were amplified from genomic DNA by multiplex PCR using the deep immunoSEQ assay. Genomic DNA extracted from each cell subset was distributed evenly over all wells of several immunoSEQ 96-well plates, and each plate served as one replicate. For sorted subsets, roughly 0.2 ug genomic DNA, equal to about 30,000 T cell genomes, was loaded into each replicate PCR. Purified libraries were measured with a Qubit 3.0 fluorometer, size-checked on a Bioanalyzer 2100, and measured again with the KAPA Library Quantification kit. Every immunoSEQ 96-well plate was sequenced on a separate single-read 150-cycle Illumina NextSeq 550 flow cell. Processing in the source paper ran as follows. Because only junctional sequences without quality scores were contained in the immunoSEQ output, filtering matching that applied to full-length reads could not be performed. To assign V/J genes and CDR3, sequences were annotated against IMGT germline references using PyIR, a Python wrapper for IgBLAST v1.9. Any read was removed if the V/J assignment was weak (E-value above 1e-6), the CDR3 was missing, or the read contained stop codons, out-of-frame junctions, or ambiguous translated residues. V3J clonotypes were defined as sequences sharing the same inferred V gene, J gene, and CDR3 amino acid sequence. The percentage overlap between two repertoires was calculated by dividing the number of shared unique clonotypes by the size of the smaller repertoire. Richness of each repertoire was evaluated using RTK rarefaction, the Chao1 estimator, and Recon v2.1 estimates of unobserved clonotypes. OLGA was used to compute generation probabilities for all TCRbeta clonotypes that the gDNA method yielded from several donors. TCRdb obtained this table from immuneACCESS and retained in-frame rearrangements with V and J assigned. These tables miss some clones; where compared with another copy, unresolved V genes account for less than half of the shortfall, and the remainder is unexplained. The V and J calls and the clone size are those of that table, but D and trimming were determined from the DNA. Recorded for this sample are 2 million to 3 million clones; 93% of them occurred a single time. Roughly 0.36% of the sample rests with the top ten.

The CDR3 spans 15 residues, from the cysteine through the phenylalanine. This entry keeps only the CDR3 DNA: 45 bases, framed from base 1. According to the germline V gene, CDR1 reads SGHRS and CDR2 reads YFSETQ. Trimming at the junction amounts to 0 bases on V and 1 base on J, and the germline ends lie 10 bases apart. In regard to this clone: What this receptor recognizes is not known. Within one base of it there is no much larger clone, and no base qualities were kept.

The chain is assembled from TRBV5-1 and TRBJ1-1; the D gene lacks a confident call. This clonotype was sampled from a man aged 18 to 30 in good health. Some clones in this sample may be carry-over from other donors' samples. Sample: naive CD4+ T cells from PBMCs. Sample cell subset or site, as interpreted from the label and publication: CD45RA+ positively selected. The CDR3: CASSLVVMGNTEAFF. Here is the DNA: TGCGCCAGCAGCTTGGTGGTAATGGGGAACACTGAAGCTTTCTTT.